Listed below are T cell receptor beta chains from one sample, sequenced in a study of control samples from healthy donors and cancer patients. The method was immunoSEQ multiplex PCR; TCRdb's version includes in-frame clones alone and lacks a portion of them. The sample yields roughly 100,000 clones, around 89% seen once. The sample was blood. The receptors were gathered from a man between 25 and 39 years old in good health. CDR3s include the opening cysteine and the closing phenylalanine or tryptophan. D genes are given only for firm matches. Expanded clones are given a class, and other clones once, few, many or no size at all.

cdr3_nt cdr3_aa j_call v_call d_call clone_size
TGTGCCACCCAACCGGGGTGGGGTCAGCCCCAGCATTTT CATQPGWGQPQHF TRBJ1-5 TRBV28 . .
TGTGCCAGCAGACAGGAAAATGAAAAACTGTTTTTT CASRQENEKLFF TRBJ1-4 TRBV2 . .
TGTGCCAGCTTGAGCGGGGGGCAGGGCTACACCTTC CASLSGGQGYTF TRBJ1-2 TRBV2 . .
TGCGCCAGCAGTGATAACGCGCGGGCCTCGGATACGCAGTATTTT CASSDNARASDTQYF TRBJ2-3 TRBV10-1 . .
TGTGCCAGCAGCCTCAATCCCGTACGAGGAGAGCAGTTCTTC CASSLNPVRGEQFF TRBJ2-1 TRBV11-2 . .
TGCGCCAGCAGCCAAGACGCCAGGGGGACTGGCTACACCTTC CASSQDARGTGYTF TRBJ1-2 TRBV4-3 TRBD1 once
TGTGCCAGCAGCTTCGGCGGGACTAGCTCCTACAATGAGCAGTTCTTC CASSFGGTSSYNEQFF TRBJ2-1 TRBV11-2 TRBD2 .
TGTGCCAGCAGTCCCCTACAGGAAGCTTTCTTT CASSPLQEAFF TRBJ1-1 TRBV12-3/TRBV12-4 . .
TGTGCCACCAGCAGAGAAGGGAGCAATCAGCCCCAGCATTTT CATSREGSNQPQHF TRBJ1-5 TRBV15 . .
TGTGCCAGCAGCCGGGACAGGGCAGGACCACTATTT CASSRDRAGPLF TRBJ1-1 TRBV7-2 TRBD1 .
TGTGCCAGTAGTATTGCGGGGAGCCAAGAGACCCAGTACTTC CASSIAGSQETQYF TRBJ2-5 TRBV19 . .
TGTGCCAGTAGTATTGACAGGGGGGGGTATGGCTACACCTTC CASSIDRGGYGYTF TRBJ1-2 TRBV19 TRBD1 .
TGCGCCAGCAGCTTGGATTCGGGACGGCGGGATTCACCCCTCCACTTT CASSLDSGRRDSPLHF TRBJ1-6 TRBV5-1 . .
TGCGCCAGCAGCCAAGGTCTGGGGGATCAGCCCCAGCATTTT CASSQGLGDQPQHF TRBJ1-5 TRBV4-1 . .
TGTGCCACCAGCAGAGAGGACGACCGGACGCCCGGAGAAGATACGCAGTATTTT CATSREDDRTPGEDTQYF TRBJ2-3 TRBV15 . .
TGTGCCAGCAGTCCTCGGACTAGCGGGACGATAGAAAATGAGCAGTTCTTC CASSPRTSGTIENEQFF TRBJ2-1 TRBV6-4 TRBD2 .
TGTGCCAGCAGCAAAGATACCGACAGGCGTAATTCACCCCTCCACTTT CASSKDTDRRNSPLHF TRBJ1-6 TRBV21-1 . once
TGCGCCAGCAGCCTAAGGGAGACCCAGTACTTC CASSLRETQYF TRBJ2-5 TRBV4-1 . once
TGTGCCAGCAGTTTGGGGACTAACTATGGCTACACCTTC CASSLGTNYGYTF TRBJ1-2 TRBV28 . .
TGTGCCAGCAGTTCTCCCCGGGACACTCTTAACTATGGCTACACCTTC CASSSPRDTLNYGYTF TRBJ1-2 TRBV27 . .
TGTGCCAGCAGCCATTTGAACACTGAAGCTTTCTTT CASSHLNTEAFF TRBJ1-1 TRBV3-1/TRBV3-2 . .
TGTGCCTGGAGCTCCTCTGGGGCCAACGTCCTGACTTTC CAWSSSGANVLTF TRBJ2-6 TRBV30 . .
TGTGCCTGGAGTGTACAGGGGGCAAAACTGTTTTTT CAWSVQGAKLFF TRBJ1-4 TRBV30 TRBD1 once
TGTGCCAGCAGCTTCCCCCGGGGACAGGGGCCTGAAGCTTTCTTT CASSFPRGQGPEAFF TRBJ1-1 TRBV7-8 TRBD1 .
TGTGCCAGCAGCGAGGGACAGTATGGAGGCTATGGCTACACCTTC CASSEGQYGGYGYTF TRBJ1-2 TRBV14 TRBD1 .
TGTGCCAGTAGTATAGGGCCAGATACGCAGTATTTT CASSIGPDTQYF TRBJ2-3 TRBV19 . .
TGTGCCAGCAGCGTAGTGGGACTAGCGGAGTACAATGAGCAGTTCTTC CASSVVGLAEYNEQFF TRBJ2-1 TRBV9 TRBD2 .
TGCAGCGTTGAATCCCAGTCTTCCTACAATGAGCAGTTCTTC CSVESQSSYNEQFF TRBJ2-1 TRBV29-1 . .
TGTGCCAGCAGTACCCAAGCAGGATACACAGATACGCAGTATTTT CASSTQAGYTDTQYF TRBJ2-3 TRBV2 . .
TGTGCCAGCAGCTTCGGAAAGACCCAGTACTTC CASSFGKTQYF TRBJ2-5 TRBV7-9 . .
TGCGCCAGCAGGCGGACGGGTTCCTACAATGAGCAGTTCTTC CASRRTGSYNEQFF TRBJ2-1 TRBV5-1 . .
TGTGCCAGCAGCAACGGGGGCCAGAACACCGGGGAGCTGTTTTTT CASSNGGQNTGELFF TRBJ2-2 TRBV3-1/TRBV3-2 . .
TGTGCCAGCAGGCATCAAGGGATTTCCTCAGCGGTAGACGAAAAACTGTTTTTT CASRHQGISSAVDEKLFF TRBJ1-4 TRBV28 . .
TGCGCCAGCAGCCCAGGGACAGGGAGCTCCTACGAGCAGTACTTC CASSPGTGSSYEQYF TRBJ2-7 TRBV4-3 TRBD1 .
TGTGCCAGCAGCTCCCAACCGTCGGGGGTCTCTGGCTACACCTTC CASSSQPSGVSGYTF TRBJ1-2 TRBV11-2 . .
TGTGCCAGCAGCCCGGAGGGCCATCCCTACGAGCAGTACTTC CASSPEGHPYEQYF TRBJ2-7 TRBV3-1/TRBV3-2 . once
TGTGCCAGCAGACCCGGGACTAGCGGCTTCTCCTACAATGAGCAGTTCTTC CASRPGTSGFSYNEQFF TRBJ2-1 TRBV5-6 TRBD2 .
TGTGCCAGCAGTCACGACGTCCAGCCCCAGCATTTT CASSHDVQPQHF TRBJ1-5 TRBV7-9 . .
TGTGCCAGCAGTGGTACCGGATACAGAACTACTGAAGCTTTCTTT CASSGTGYRTTEAFF TRBJ1-1 TRBV2 . .
TGTGCCAGTAGGATGGACGGGTACAATGAGCAGTTCTTC CASRMDGYNEQFF TRBJ2-1 TRBV19 . .
TGTGCCAGCAGTTTCGCTCCACAGGGAGATAGCACTGAAGCTTTCTTT CASSFAPQGDSTEAFF TRBJ1-1 TRBV27 . .
TGCGCCAGCAGCTCGGGACTAGCGGGGGGATTGAACACCGGGGAGCTGTTTTTT CASSSGLAGGLNTGELFF TRBJ2-2 TRBV4-1 TRBD2 .
TGTGCCAGTAGTACCGCTGGGTACAATGAGCAGTTCTTC CASSTAGYNEQFF TRBJ2-1 TRBV19 . .
TGCGCCAGCAGAACCCGAAGCGGAGGCTCCTACGAGCAGTACTTC CASRTRSGGSYEQYF TRBJ2-7 TRBV10-2 . .
TGTGCCACCAGTGATTTTAACAATGAGCAGTTCTTC CATSDFNNEQFF TRBJ2-1 TRBV24-1 . .
TGTGCCACCAGTGATATGGGTGGGACTAGTATCGGCAAGAATGAGCAGTTCTTC CATSDMGGTSIGKNEQFF TRBJ2-1 TRBV24-1 TRBD2 .
TGTGCCAGCAGCTTCTCGCGGGGCCTTAATCACCAGCCCCAGCATTTT CASSFSRGLNHQPQHF TRBJ1-5 TRBV7-2 . .
TGTGCCAGTAGTCTGGGACAGGGGTATAATTCACCCCTCCACTTT CASSLGQGYNSPLHF TRBJ1-6 TRBV19 TRBD1 .
TGTGCCAGCAGCTACTCCGGGACAGGGGGCAAGGATGAGCAGTTCTTC CASSYSGTGGKDEQFF TRBJ2-1 TRBV7-9 TRBD1 .
TGCGCCAGCAGCCCGGGCCCCGAAGGAAGCAATCAGCCCCAGCATTTT CASSPGPEGSNQPQHF TRBJ1-5 TRBV5-1 . .
TGCGCCAGCAGTGAGTTGGGGATAACCTACAATGAGCAGTTCTTC CASSELGITYNEQFF TRBJ2-1 TRBV10-1 . .
TGCGCCAGCAGCATAAGGGACCGTCAGAATGAGCAGTTCTTC CASSIRDRQNEQFF TRBJ2-1 TRBV5-1 . .
TGTGCCAGCAGCCCGGGACAAACGAGCACAGATACGCAGTATTTT CASSPGQTSTDTQYF TRBJ2-3 TRBV2 . .